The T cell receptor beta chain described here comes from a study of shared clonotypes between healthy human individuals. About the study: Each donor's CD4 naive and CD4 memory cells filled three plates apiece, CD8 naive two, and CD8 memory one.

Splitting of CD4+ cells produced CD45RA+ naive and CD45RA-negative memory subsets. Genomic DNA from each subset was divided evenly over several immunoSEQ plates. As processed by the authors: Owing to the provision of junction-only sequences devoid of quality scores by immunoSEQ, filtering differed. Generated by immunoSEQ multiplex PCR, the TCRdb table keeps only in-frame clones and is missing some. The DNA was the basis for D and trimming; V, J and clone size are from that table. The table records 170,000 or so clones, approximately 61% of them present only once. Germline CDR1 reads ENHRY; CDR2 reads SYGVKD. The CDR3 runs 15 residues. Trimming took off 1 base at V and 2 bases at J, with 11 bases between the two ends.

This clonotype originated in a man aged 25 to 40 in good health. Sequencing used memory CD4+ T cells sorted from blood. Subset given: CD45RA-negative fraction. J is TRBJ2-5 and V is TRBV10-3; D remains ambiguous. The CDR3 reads CAISEFETFQETQYF. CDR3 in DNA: TGTGCCATCAGTGAGTTTGAGACATTTCAAGAGACCCAGTACTTC.